This T cell receptor (beta chain) came from a study of blood T cell repertoires in COVID-19. Background on the study: Whether acute or convalescent, the COVID-19 samples came from the United States, Italy and Spain.

Libraries were prepared by immunoSEQ multiplex PCR; TCRdb keeps only in-frame clonotypes and omits some of them. Of about 40,000 clones in the sample, roughly 88% were seen once. The CDR3 sequence is 15 residues long. The V gene's germline CDR1 is KGHSH and CDR2 LQKENI. V lost 6 bases and J lost 3; bases outside the gene matches: 7. Source material: peripheral blood. This sequence was found in a man aged 55 to 69 with active COVID-19. The rearrangement uses TRBV18 and TRBJ2-1; TRBD2 agrees at 8 bases. This CDR3 reads CASSGTGLVYNEQFF. CDR3 in DNA: TGTGCCAGCTCGGGGACGGGACTAGTCTACAATGAGCAGTTCTTC.